The T cell receptor (beta chain) described here comes from a study of cytomegalovirus exposure and HLA in healthy donors. Both 60 Vbeta primers and 13 Jbeta primers went into the PCR. Sequenced by immunoSEQ multiplex PCR; TCRdb stores in-frame clones only, minus some. The sample gives approximately 100,000 clones, 80% of which show up once; roughly 2% is in the top ten. Germline V lookup: CDR1 MRHNA, CDR2 SNTAGT. The CDR3 totals 15 residues. The V segment lost 6 bases and the J segment 6 bases; nucleotides outside the gene matches: 12. In the case of this clone: Antigen unknown.

General study findings and limits: Listed as cytomegalovirus-associated were 150 to 200 TCR beta chains.

Sequencing input: PBMCs. This TCR derives from a man between 18 and 35 years old in good health and CMV-seronegative. V usage is TRBV6-4 and J usage is TRBJ2-3; 7 positions agree with TRBD2. The CDR3 DNA reads TGTGCCAGCAGCTCCCTGGGAGGGGTGAGTGATACGCAGTATTTT. Translating gives CASSSLGGVSDTQYF.